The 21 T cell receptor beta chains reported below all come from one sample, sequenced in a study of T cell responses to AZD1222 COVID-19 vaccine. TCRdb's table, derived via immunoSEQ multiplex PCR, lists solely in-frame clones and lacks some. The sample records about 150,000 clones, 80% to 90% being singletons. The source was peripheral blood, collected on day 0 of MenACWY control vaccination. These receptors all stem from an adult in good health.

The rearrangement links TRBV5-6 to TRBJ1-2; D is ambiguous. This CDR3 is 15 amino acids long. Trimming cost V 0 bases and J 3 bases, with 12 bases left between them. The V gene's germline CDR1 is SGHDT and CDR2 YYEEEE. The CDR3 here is CASSLGLWGDYGYTF. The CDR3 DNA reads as TGTGCCAGCAGCTTGGGTCTTTGGGGTGACTATGGCTACACCTTC.

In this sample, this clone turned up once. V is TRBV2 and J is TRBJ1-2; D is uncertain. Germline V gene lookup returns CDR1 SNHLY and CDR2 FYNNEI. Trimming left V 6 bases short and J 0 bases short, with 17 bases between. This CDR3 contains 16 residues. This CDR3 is CASRQQQGIANYGYTF. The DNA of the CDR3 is TGTGCCAGCAGGCAGCAACAAGGGATAGCTAACTATGGCTACACCTTC.

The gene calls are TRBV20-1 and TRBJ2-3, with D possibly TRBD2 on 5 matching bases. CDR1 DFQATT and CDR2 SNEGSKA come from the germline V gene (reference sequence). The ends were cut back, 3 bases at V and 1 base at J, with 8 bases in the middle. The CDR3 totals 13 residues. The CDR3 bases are TGCAGTGCTAGTAGAGCGGGCACAGATACGCAGTATTTT. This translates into CSASRAGTDTQYF.

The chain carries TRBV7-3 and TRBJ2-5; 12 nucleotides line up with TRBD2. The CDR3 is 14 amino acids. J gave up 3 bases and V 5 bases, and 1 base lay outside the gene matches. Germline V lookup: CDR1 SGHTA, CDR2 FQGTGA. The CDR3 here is CASSRLAGEETQYF. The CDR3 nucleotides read TGTGCCAGCAGCCGACTAGCGGGAGAAGAGACCCAGTACTTC. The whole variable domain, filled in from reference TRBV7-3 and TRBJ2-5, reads GAGVSQTPSNKVTEKGKYVELRCDPISGHTALYWYRQSLGQGPEFLIYFQGTGAADDSGLPNDRFFAVRPEGSVSTLKIQRTERGDSAVYLCASSRLAGEETQYFGPGTRLLVL.

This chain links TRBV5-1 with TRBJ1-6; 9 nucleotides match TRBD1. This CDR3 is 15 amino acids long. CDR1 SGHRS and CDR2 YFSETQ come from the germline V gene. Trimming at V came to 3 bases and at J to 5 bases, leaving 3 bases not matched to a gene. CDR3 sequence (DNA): TGCGCCAGCAGCTACTGGACAGGGGATAATTCACCCCTCCACTTT. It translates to CASSYWTGDNSPLHF.

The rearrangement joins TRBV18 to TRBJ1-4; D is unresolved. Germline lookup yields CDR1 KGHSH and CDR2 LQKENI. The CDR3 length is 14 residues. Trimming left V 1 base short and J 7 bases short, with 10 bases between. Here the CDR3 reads CASSPRSGGEKLFF. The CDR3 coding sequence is TGTGCCAGCTCACCACGGTCGGGCGGTGAAAAACTGTTTTTT.

The CDR3 sequence is CSATQGRNTEAFF. The CDR3 region has the DNA TGCAGCGCCACGCAGGGGAGGAACACTGAAGCTTTCTTT. The chain carries TRBV29-1 and TRBJ1-1; a possible D gene is TRBD1 (6 bases). Between the trimmed V and J ends, which lost 7 bases and 1 base, there was a span of 13 bases. CDR3 size: 13 residues. The germline V gene has CDR1 SQVTM and CDR2 ANQGSEA.

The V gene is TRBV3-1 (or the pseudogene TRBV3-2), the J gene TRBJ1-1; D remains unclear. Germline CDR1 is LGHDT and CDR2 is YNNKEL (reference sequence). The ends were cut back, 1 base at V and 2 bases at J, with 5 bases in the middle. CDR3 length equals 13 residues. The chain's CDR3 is CASSQVHNTEAFF. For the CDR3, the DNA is TGTGCCAGCAGCCAAGTACACAACACTGAAGCTTTCTTT.

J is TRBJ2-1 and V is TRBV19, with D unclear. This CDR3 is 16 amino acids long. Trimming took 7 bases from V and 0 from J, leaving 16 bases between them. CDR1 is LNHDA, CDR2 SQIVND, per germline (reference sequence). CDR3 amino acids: CASTVLHSSSYNEQFF. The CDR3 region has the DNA TGTGCCAGTACCGTTCTTCACAGTAGCTCCTACAATGAGCAGTTCTTC. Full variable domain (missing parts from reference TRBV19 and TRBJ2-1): DGGITQSPKYLFRKEGQNVTLSCEQNLNHDAMYWYRQDPGQGLRLIYYSQIVNDFQKGDIAEGYSVSREKKESFPLTVTSAQKNPTAFYLCASTVLHSSSYNEQFFGPGTRLTVL.

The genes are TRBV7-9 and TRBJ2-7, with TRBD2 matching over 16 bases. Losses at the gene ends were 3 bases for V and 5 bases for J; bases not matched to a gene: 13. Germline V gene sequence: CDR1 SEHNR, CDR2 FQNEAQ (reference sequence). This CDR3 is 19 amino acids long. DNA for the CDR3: TGTGCCAGCAGCTTTGGGACTAGCGGGAGGGCCCGAAGAACCCACGAGCAGTACTTC. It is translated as CASSFGTSGRARRTHEQYF.

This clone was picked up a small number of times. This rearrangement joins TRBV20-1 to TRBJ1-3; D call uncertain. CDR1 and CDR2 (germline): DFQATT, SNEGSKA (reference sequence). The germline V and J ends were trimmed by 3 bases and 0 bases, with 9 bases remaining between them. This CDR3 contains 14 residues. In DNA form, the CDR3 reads TGCAGTGCTAGTGAGGCCCGCTCTGGAAACACCATATATTTT. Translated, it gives CSASEARSGNTIYF.

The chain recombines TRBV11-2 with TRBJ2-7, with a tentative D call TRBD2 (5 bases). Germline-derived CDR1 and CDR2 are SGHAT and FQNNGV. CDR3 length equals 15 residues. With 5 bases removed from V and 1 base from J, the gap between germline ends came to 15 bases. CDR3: CASSPNSGISYEQYV. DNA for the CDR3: TGTGCCAGCAGCCCGAATTCCGGGATTTCCTACGAGCAGTACGTC.

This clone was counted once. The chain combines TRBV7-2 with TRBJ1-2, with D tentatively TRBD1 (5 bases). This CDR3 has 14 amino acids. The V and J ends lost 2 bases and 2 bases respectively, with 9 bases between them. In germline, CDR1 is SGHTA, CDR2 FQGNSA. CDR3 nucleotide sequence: TGTGCCAGCAGCTTACGGGCAGGGAACTATGGCTACACCTTC. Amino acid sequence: CASSLRAGNYGYTF.

The CDR3 DNA is TGTGCCAGCAGTTATCTGGGGGGAGAGACCCAGTACTTC. Translation gives CASSYLGGETQYF. The chain has TRBV6-5 and TRBJ2-5; perhaps TRBD2 as D (6 bases). Trimming removed 3 bases from V and 4 bases from J, with 9 bases in between. The CDR3 runs to 13 residues. Per the germline V gene, CDR1 is MNHEY and CDR2 is SVGAGI.

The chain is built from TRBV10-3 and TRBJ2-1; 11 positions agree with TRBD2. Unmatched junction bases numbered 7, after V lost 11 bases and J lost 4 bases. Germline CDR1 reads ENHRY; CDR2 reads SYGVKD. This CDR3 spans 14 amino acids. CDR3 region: CASGGTSGYNEQFF. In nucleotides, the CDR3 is TGTGCCTCCGGGGGGACTAGCGGATACAATGAGCAGTTCTTC.

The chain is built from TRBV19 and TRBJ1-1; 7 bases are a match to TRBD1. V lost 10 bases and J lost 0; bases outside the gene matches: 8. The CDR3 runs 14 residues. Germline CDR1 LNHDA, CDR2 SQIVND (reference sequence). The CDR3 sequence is CATKDRSMNTEAFF. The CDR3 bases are TGTGCCACCAAGGACAGGTCAATGAACACTGAAGCTTTCTTT.

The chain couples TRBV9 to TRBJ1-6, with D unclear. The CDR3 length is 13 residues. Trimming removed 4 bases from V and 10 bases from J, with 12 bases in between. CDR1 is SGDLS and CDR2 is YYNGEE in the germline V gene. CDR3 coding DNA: TGTGCCAGCAGCCCTGGGCAAAGCTCACCCCTCCACTTT. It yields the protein CASSPGQSSPLHF.

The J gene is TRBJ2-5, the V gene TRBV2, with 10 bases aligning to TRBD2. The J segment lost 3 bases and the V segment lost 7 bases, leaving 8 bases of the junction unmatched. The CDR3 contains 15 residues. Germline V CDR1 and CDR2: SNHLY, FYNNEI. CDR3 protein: CASIRGLAGEETQYF. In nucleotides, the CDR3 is TGTGCCAGCATCCGGGGGCTAGCGGGGGAAGAGACCCAGTACTTC. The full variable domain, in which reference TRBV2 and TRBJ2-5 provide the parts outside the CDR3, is EPEVTQTPSHQVTQMGQEVILRCVPISNHLYFYWYRQILGQKVEFLVSFYNNEISEKSEIFDDQFSVERPDGSNFTLKIRSTKLEDSAMYFCASIRGLAGEETQYFGPGTRLLVL.

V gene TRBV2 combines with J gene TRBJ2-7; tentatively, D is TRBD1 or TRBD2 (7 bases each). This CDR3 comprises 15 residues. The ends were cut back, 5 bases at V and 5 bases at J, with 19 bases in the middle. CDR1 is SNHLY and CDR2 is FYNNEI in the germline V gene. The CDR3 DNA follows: TGTGCCAGCAGTCCGGGGAGGGGGCGTCTCGACGAGCAGTACGTC. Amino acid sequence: CASSPGRGRLDEQYV.

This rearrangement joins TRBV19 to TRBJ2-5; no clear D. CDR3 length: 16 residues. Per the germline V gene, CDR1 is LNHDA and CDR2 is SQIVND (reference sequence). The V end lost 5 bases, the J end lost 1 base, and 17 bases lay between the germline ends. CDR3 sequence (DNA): TGTGCCAGTAGTCCCCACATCCTGTCGGTCCAAGAGACCCAGTACTTC. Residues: CASSPHILSVQETQYF. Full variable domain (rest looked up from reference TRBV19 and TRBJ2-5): DGGITQSPKYLFRKEGQNVTLSCEQNLNHDAMYWYRQDPGQGLRLIYYSQIVNDFQKGDIAEGYSVSREKKESFPLTVTSAQKNPTAFYLCASSPHILSVQETQYFGPGTRLLVL.

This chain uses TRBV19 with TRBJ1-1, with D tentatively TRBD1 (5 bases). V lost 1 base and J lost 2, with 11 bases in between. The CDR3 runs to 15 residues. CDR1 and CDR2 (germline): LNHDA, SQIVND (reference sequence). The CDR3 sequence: CASSIVGGSNTEAFF. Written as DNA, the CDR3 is TGTGCCAGTAGTATAGTGGGGGGGTCCAACACTGAAGCTTTCTTT.